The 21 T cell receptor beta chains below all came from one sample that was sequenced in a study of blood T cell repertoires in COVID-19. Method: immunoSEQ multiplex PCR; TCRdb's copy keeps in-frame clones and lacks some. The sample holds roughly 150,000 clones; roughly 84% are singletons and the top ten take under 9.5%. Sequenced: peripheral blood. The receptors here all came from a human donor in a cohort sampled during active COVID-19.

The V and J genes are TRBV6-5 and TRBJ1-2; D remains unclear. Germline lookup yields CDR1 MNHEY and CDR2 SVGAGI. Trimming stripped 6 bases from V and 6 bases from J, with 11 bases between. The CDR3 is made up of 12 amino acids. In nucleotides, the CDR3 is TGTGCCAGCAGCGGGAGATTCGATGGCTACACCTTC. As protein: CASSGRFDGYTF.

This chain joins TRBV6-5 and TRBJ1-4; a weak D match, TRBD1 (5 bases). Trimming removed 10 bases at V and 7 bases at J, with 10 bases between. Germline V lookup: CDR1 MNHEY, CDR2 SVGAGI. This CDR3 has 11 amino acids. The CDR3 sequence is CATYGGEKLFF. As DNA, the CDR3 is TGTGCCACCTACGGGGGTGAAAAACTGTTTTTT.

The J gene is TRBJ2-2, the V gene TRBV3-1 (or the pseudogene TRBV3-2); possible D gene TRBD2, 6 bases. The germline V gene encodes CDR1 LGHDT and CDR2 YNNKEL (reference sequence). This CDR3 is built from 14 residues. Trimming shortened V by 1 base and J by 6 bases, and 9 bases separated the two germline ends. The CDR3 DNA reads TGTGCCAGCAGCCAAGGGAGGGCGGCCGGGGAGCTGTTTTTT. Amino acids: CASSQGRAAGELFF.

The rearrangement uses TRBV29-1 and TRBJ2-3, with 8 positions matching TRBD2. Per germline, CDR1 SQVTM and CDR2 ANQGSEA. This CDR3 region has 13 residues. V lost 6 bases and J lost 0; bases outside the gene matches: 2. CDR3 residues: CSVVAGSTDTQYF. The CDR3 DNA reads TGCAGCGTAGTAGCGGGGAGCACAGATACGCAGTATTTT.

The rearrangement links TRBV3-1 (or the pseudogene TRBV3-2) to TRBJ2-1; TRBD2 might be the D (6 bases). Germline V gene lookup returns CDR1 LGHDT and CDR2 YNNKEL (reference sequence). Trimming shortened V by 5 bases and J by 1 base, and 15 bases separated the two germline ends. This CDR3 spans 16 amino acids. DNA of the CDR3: TGTGCCAGCAGCACGAACGGGGGAGTTTCCTACAATGAGCAGTTCTTC. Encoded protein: CASSTNGGVSYNEQFF.

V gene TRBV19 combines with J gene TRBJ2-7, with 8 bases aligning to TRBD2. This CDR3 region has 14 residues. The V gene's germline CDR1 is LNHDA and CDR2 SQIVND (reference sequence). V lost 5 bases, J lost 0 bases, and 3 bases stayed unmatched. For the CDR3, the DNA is TGTGCCAGTAGTCGGGGGGGGCGCTCCTACGAGCAGTACTTC. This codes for CASSRGGRSYEQYF. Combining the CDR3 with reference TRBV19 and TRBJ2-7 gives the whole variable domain DGGITQSPKYLFRKEGQNVTLSCEQNLNHDAMYWYRQDPGQGLRLIYYSQIVNDFQKGDIAEGYSVSREKKESFPLTVTSAQKNPTAFYLCASSRGGRSYEQYFGPGTRLTVT.

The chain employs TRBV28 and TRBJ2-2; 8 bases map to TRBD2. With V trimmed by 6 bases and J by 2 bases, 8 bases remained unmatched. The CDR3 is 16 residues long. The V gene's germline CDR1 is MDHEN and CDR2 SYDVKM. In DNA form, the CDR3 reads TGTGCCAGCAGCGGGGAGCGGGGGCTCAACACCGGGGAGCTGTTTTTT. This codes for CASSGERGLNTGELFF. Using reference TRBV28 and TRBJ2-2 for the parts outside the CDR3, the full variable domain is DVKVTQSSRYLVKRTGEKVFLECVQDMDHENMFWYRQDPGLGLRLIYFSYDVKMKEKGDIPEGYSVSREKKERFSLILESASTNQTSMYLCASSGERGLNTGELFFGEGSRLTVL.

CDR3 in DNA: TGTGCCTGGATGGACAGGGGCAATCAGCCCCAGCATTTT. It is translated as CAWMDRGNQPQHF. V usage is TRBV30 and J usage is TRBJ1-5; 8 bases map to TRBD1. Germline trimming cut 4 bases from V and 2 bases from J; bases unmatched to any gene: 1. The germline CDR1 and CDR2 sequences are GTSNPN and SVGIG (reference sequence). CDR3 size: 13 residues.

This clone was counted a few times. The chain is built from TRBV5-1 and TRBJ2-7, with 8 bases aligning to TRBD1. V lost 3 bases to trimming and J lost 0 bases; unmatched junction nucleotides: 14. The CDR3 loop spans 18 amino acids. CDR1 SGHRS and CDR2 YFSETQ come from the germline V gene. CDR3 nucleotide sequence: TGCGCCAGCAGCTACCCAGCACAACGGGACAGGAACTCCTACGAGCAGTACTTC. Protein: CASSYPAQRDRNSYEQYF.

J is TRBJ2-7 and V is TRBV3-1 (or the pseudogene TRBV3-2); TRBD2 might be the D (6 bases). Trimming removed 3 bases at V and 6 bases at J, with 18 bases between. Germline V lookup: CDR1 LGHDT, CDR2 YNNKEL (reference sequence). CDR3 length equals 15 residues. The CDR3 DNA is TGTGCCAGCAGCCAGGGTTCCGGGGAGGAGGGCGAGCAGTACTTC. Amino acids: CASSQGSGEEGEQYF.

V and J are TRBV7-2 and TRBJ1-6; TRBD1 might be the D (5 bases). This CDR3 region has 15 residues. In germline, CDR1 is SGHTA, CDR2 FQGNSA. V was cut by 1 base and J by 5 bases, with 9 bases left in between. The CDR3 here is CASSLGPGNNSPLHF. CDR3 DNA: TGTGCCAGCAGCTTAGGACCAGGGAATAATTCACCCCTCCACTTT.

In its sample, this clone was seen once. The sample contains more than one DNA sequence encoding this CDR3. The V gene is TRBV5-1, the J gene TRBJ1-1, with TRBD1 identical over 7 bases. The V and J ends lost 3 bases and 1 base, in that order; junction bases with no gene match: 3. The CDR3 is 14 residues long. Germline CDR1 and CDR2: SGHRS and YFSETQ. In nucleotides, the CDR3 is TGCGCCAGCAGCTCTAACAGGGGGAACACTGAAGCTTTCTTT. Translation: CASSSNRGNTEAFF.

The CDR3 region has the DNA TGTGCCAGCAGCCTCCCCTTGACAGGGGGCTATGGCTACACCTTC. Protein product: CASSLPLTGGYGYTF. This chain links TRBV5-6 with TRBJ1-2; 9 bases agree with TRBD1. The CDR3 extends over 15 amino acids. CDR1 is SGHDT, CDR2 YYEEEE, per germline. The V gene end was trimmed by 4 bases and the J gene end by 4 bases; junction bases not matched to a gene: 8.

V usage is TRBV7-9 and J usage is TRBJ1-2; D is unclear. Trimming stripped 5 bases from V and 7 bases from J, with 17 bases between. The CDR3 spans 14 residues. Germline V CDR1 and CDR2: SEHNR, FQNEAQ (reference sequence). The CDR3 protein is CASSTREELGGYTF. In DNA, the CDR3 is TGTGCCAGCAGCACTAGGGAGGAGTTGGGTGGCTACACCTTC.

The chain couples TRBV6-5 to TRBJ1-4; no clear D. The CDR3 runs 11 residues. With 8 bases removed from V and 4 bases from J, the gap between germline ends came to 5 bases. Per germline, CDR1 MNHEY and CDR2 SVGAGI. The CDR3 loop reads CASQNNEKLFF. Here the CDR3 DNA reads TGTGCCAGCCAAAATAATGAAAAACTGTTTTTT.

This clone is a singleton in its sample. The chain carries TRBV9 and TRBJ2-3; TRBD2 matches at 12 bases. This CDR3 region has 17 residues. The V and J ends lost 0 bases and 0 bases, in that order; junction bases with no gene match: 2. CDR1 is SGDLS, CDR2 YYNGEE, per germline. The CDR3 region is CASSVDLAGGSTDTQYF. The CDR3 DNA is TGTGCCAGCAGCGTAGACCTAGCGGGGGGGAGCACAGATACGCAGTATTTT.

The CDR3: CATSTMDKTNYGYTF. CDR3 DNA: TGTGCCACCAGCACTATGGACAAGACTAACTATGGCTACACCTTC. The J gene is TRBJ1-2, the V gene TRBV15; possibly TRBD1 for D (5 bases). The CDR3 is made up of 15 amino acids. V dropped 4 bases and J dropped 0 bases, with 12 bases sitting between them. Germline V gives CDR1 LNHNV, CDR2 YYDKDF (reference sequence).

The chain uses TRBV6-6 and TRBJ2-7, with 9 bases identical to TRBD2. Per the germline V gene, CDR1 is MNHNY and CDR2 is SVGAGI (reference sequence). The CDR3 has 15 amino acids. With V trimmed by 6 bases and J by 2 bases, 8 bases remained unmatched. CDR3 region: CASSLPGGGAYEQYF. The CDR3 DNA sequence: TGTGCCAGCAGCCTCCCTGGCGGGGGGGCCTACGAGCAGTACTTC.

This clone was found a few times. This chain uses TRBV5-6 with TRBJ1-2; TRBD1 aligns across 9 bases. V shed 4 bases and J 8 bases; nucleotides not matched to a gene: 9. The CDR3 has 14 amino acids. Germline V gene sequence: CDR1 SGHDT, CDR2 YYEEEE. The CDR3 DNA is TGTGCCAGCAGCCTGGGACAGGGTATGTTGGGCTACACCTTC. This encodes CASSLGQGMLGYTF.

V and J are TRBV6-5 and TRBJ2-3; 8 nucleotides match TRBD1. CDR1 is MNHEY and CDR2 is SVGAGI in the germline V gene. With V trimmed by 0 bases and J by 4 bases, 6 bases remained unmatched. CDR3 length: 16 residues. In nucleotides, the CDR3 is TGTGCCAGCAGTTACTCCTTCAGGGGGCATGCAGATACGCAGTATTTT. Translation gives CASSYSFRGHADTQYF.

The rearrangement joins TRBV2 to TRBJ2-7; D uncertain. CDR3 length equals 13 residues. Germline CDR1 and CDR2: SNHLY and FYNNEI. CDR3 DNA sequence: TGTGTCCTTTCGGCAGGCTCGATCTACGAGCAGTACTTC. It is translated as CVLSAGSIYEQYF.